Included here is one TCR beta chain sequence, with context. Its antigen is not known. In nominal health when sampled, donors likely had unrecorded immune exposures nonetheless. This specimen comes from a study of cytomegalovirus exposure and HLA in healthy donors. 13 Jbeta primers and 60 Vbeta primers were used for the PCR. Clones were read by immunoSEQ multiplex PCR, and TCRdb kept only the in-frame ones, dropping some. The sample lists 100,000 to 150,000 clones, 75% occurring once. This CDR3 comprises 16 residues. V was clipped by 3 bases and J by 3 bases, with 17 bases between them. In germline, CDR1 is MDHEN, CDR2 SYDVKM. Study-wide results and caveats: Reportedly, TCR beta sequences accurately predicted HLA-A and HLA-B alleles in most subjects. Among TCR beta chains, those listed as cytomegalovirus-associated numbered fewer than 200.

Sequenced sample: PBMCs. V is TRBV28 and J is TRBJ1-2; D call uncertain. The receptor comes from a woman in her fifties or sixties in good health and CMV-seronegative. CDR3 protein: CASSFWQITSYYGYTF. DNA of the CDR3: TGTGCCAGCAGTTTCTGGCAGATCACGTCGTACTATGGCTACACCTTC.